This T cell receptor (beta chain) comes out of a study of blood T cell repertoires in COVID-19 (dated by TCRdb to the early 2020s). As for the study more broadly: Samples covering the acute and convalescent phases of COVID-19 were provided by collaborators in the United States, Italy and Spain. The repertoires were released in a freely available public database meant as a resource for research on the immune response to SARS-CoV-2. Sample metadata almost always included a de-identified subject ID, COVID-19 status, age in years and sex. The prospective study material was composed of cDNA or gDNA derived from T cells, B-cell-depleted T cells, or PBMCs. Samples came from the ongoing ImmuneRACE study (first 160 participants) plus 1,254 subjects from 6 global collaborators. The dataset comprised deeply sampled blood TCRbeta repertoires from subjects exposed to, actively infected with, or recovered from COVID-19. Where available, HLA class I and class II types were taken from metadata supplied by the sample provider and were not determined by assay-based typing.

Each collaborating institution followed its own protocols to collect whole blood in K2EDTA tubes. For TCRbeta analysis, collaborators shipped samples in one of three forms: frozen whole blood, isolated PBMCs, or DNA extracted from either of those sample types. A note on this clone: Its antigen is currently not known. Qualities for individual bases were not recorded, and no much larger clone is one base off.

Taken from the germline V gene, the CDR1 and CDR2 loops are SGHRS and YFSETQ. Its CDR3 holds 15 amino acids, cysteine through phenylalanine. The DNA shown is the 45-base CDR3, in frame from base 1. At the junction V is shortened by 4 bases and J by 2 bases; bases outside the gene matches: 5. What the authors observed across the whole study: The quantity of clinical and demographic metadata differed by source and by participant and was supplied without curation.

TCRbeta CDR3 regions were amplified from genomic DNA using the immunoSEQ Assay, a bias-controlled multiplex PCR. Under the source paper's analysis protocol: The number of nucleated cells in each sample was estimated by amplification of reference gene primers within the assay. Sequence reads were collapsed and filtered to measure the absolute abundance of every unique TCRbeta CDR3 rearrangement. For each sample, productive Simpson clonality was calculated by taking the square root of Simpson's diversity index across productive rearrangements. The clones in this table, taken by TCRdb from immuneACCESS, are in-frame only. Not every clone is retained; where verified, under half of the shortfall comes from an unresolved V gene, and the cause of the rest is unknown. V, J and clone size are those of that table, while D and trimming were read from the DNA. Across this sample there are approximately 80,000 clones, with less than 85% seen only once. About 15% of the sample is in the top ten clones.

This sequence uses TRBV5-1 and TRBJ1-3; TRBD1 matches 8 bases in the middle. Sequenced: peripheral blood. This TCR was recovered from a man between 65 and 79 years old with active or convalescent COVID-19. At the DNA level, the sequence is TGCGCCAGCAGCCCTCGGACAGGGACTGGAAACACCATATATTTT. Its protein is CASSPRTGTGNTIYF.